Shown below are 19 T cell receptor beta chains from a single sample sequenced in a study of human CD8 memory T cell subsets. TCR beta libraries were made by UMI-labeled 5' RACE. TCRdb re-called the 5' RACE reads, yielding one record per CDR3 amino acid sequence without DNA. In total, the table holds around 20,000 distinct CDR3 sequences. The sequencing input was CD8+ T cells from PBMCs. The receptors originated from a human donor in good health.

The chain links TRBV2 to TRBJ2-7. The CDR3 extends over 14 amino acids. CDR1 is SNHLY and CDR2 is FYNNEI in the germline V gene. CDR3 in amino acids: CASILGQGSYEQYF.

The chain employs TRBV6-2 or TRBV6-3 and TRBJ2-1; no DNA is available, so the TRBD1 call from TCRdb remains unchecked. The CDR3 totals 14 residues. The germline CDR1 and CDR2 sequences are MNHEY and SVGEGT. The CDR3 spells CASSNGPSDGEQFF.

The V gene is TRBV2, the J gene TRBJ1-2; the TRBD1 assignment by TCRdb is unverifiable without DNA. Germline V gene lookup returns CDR1 SNHLY and CDR2 FYNNEI. This CDR3 region has 12 residues. The CDR3 is CAIAQGTYGYTF.

The chain links TRBV12-3 or TRBV12-4 to TRBJ2-1. The CDR3 extends over 12 amino acids. This CDR3 reads CASSSGDSEQFF.

This clonotype is called medium-sized based on its frequency. The V gene is TRBV10-2, the J gene TRBJ2-7; the D call from TCRdb, TRBD1, cannot be confirmed without DNA. The CDR3 is made up of 14 amino acids. Germline loops: CDR1 WSHSY, CDR2 SAAADI. The CDR3 region is CASSDRAVEYEQYF.

The chain has TRBV14 and TRBJ2-3; without DNA, the TCRdb call of TRBD1 cannot be checked. The V gene's germline CDR1 is SGHDN and CDR2 FVKESK. There are 13 residues in the CDR3. The CDR3 loop is CASSLSFADTQYF.

The genes are TRBV7-9 and TRBJ2-7; as DNA is missing, the TRBD1 call by TCRdb cannot be tested. The length of the CDR3 is 14 residues. Germline loops: CDR1 SEHNR, CDR2 FQNEAQ (reference sequence). CDR3: CASSGWDGPYEQYF.

The CDR3 region is CASSSQLAQYPYEQYF. The chain joins TRBV27 to TRBJ2-7; TCRdb gives TRBD2 as the D gene, but with no DNA this cannot be confirmed. The CDR3 consists of 16 residues. CDR1 is MNHEY and CDR2 is SMNVEV in the germline V gene (reference sequence).

CDR3: CASSQDLYTDTQYF. This chain connects TRBV14 to TRBJ2-3. There are 14 residues in the CDR3. CDR1 and CDR2 (germline): SGHDN, FVKESK.

The chain couples TRBV12-3 or TRBV12-4 to TRBJ2-7; no DNA is available, so the TRBD2 call from TCRdb remains unchecked. The CDR3 spans 17 residues. This chain's CDR3 is CASSRITAQSHPYEQYF.

The V call is TRBV7-6, the J call TRBJ2-5; TCRdb lists TRBD1, though no DNA is available to test this call. Germline CDR1 reads SGHVS; CDR2 reads FNYEAQ. CDR3 length: 14 amino acids. The CDR3 protein is CASSSRTDQETQYF.

V and J are TRBV9 and TRBJ2-7; TCRdb calls TRBD1, which cannot be checked without DNA. This CDR3 is built from 15 residues. Germline-derived CDR1 and CDR2 are SGDLS and YYNGEE. The CDR3: CASSAGSGEYDEQYF.

The J gene is TRBJ1-2, the V gene TRBV6-5. CDR3 length equals 12 residues. The germline V gene has CDR1 MNHEY and CDR2 SVGAGI. CDR3 sequence: CASSVVGDGYTF.

The chain combines TRBV28 with TRBJ2-2; TCRdb calls TRBD1, which cannot be checked without DNA. Germline lookup yields CDR1 MDHEN and CDR2 SYDVKM. The CDR3 spans 17 residues. CDR3 loop: CASSPLNPGPNTGELFF.

V and J are TRBV11-2 and TRBJ2-3; TCRdb's D gene call, TRBD1, goes unchecked for lack of DNA. This CDR3 spans 16 amino acids. Per germline, CDR1 SGHAT and CDR2 FQNNGV. The CDR3 loop is CASSLGLAGRTDTQYF.

The V call is TRBV9, the J call TRBJ1-3. Per germline, CDR1 SGDLS and CDR2 YYNGEE. This CDR3 has 15 residues. This CDR3 is CASSQPSGPGNTIYF. The full variable domain, in which reference TRBV9 and TRBJ1-3 provide the parts outside the CDR3, is DSGVTQTPKHLITATGQRVTLRCSPRSGDLSVYWYQQSLDQGLQFLIQYYNGEERAKGNILERFSAQQFPDLHSELNLSSLELGDSALYFCASSQPSGPGNTIYFGEGSWLTVV.

The gene calls are TRBV3-1 and TRBJ2-7; TCRdb's D gene call, TRBD1, goes unchecked for lack of DNA. Germline lookup yields CDR1 LGHDT and CDR2 YNNKEL (reference sequence). The CDR3 is 14 residues long. The CDR3 loop reads CASSQVGSPQEQYF.

In terms of frequency, this clonotype is medium-sized. The J gene is TRBJ2-3, the V gene TRBV7-6; the TCRdb D gene call, TRBD2, has no DNA to confirm it. The CDR3 covers 17 residues. From germline, CDR1 is SGHVS and CDR2 FNYEAQ. The CDR3 reads CASSRKTSQGSTDTQYF.

This sequence joins TRBV2 and TRBJ2-7; the TRBD1 assignment by TCRdb is unverifiable without DNA. Germline V gene data show CDR1 as SNHLY and CDR2 as FYNNEI. The CDR3 runs to 15 residues. CDR3 sequence reads: CASSNRDTKPYEQYF.